The present T cell receptor beta chain was sequenced within a study of CXCR3-negative and CXCR3-positive naive CD8 T cells. With UMI labels, 5' RACE was used to prepare the TRB cDNA libraries. TCRdb re-called the 5' RACE reads; every CDR3 protein appears as one record, without DNA. The sample has 100,000 to 150,000 distinct CDR3 sequences, and its top ten clones hold 0.59%. In regard to this clonotype: The antigen is not known.

The CDR3 has 17 amino acids. Germline CDR1 MGHRA, CDR2 YSYEKL. Study-level findings and limits: Comparison of naive cells showed more hydrophobic TRB CDR3s in CXCR3-positive than in CXCR3-negative naive cells. CXCR3 expression partially decreased after cryopreservation; most assays used fresh PBMCs. Both of the naive subsets showed about the same high diversity, but memory CD8+ cells had much less.

The J gene is TRBJ2-5, the V gene TRBV4-1; as DNA is missing, the TRBD1 call by TCRdb cannot be tested. Sequencing was performed on naive CXCR3+ CD8+ T cells from blood. Noted subset: CD45RO-CCR7+CD27+CD95- naive CD8+ T cells expressing CXCR3 (TNR3+). The source is a human donor in good health. Some clones in this sample may be carry-over from other donors' samples. CDR3 amino acids: CASSQERRMDREKTQYF.